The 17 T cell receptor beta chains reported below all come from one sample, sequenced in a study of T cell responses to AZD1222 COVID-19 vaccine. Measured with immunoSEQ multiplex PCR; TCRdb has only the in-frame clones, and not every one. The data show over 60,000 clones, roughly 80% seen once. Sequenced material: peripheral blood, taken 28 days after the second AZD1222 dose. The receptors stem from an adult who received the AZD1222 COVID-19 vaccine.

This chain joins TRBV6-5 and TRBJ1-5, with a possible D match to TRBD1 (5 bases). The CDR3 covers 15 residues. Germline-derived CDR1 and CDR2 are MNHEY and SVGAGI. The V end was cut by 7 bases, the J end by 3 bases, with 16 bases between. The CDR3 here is CASTPGQGFNQPQHF. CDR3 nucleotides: TGTGCCAGCACCCCGGGCCAGGGCTTCAATCAGCCCCAGCATTTT.

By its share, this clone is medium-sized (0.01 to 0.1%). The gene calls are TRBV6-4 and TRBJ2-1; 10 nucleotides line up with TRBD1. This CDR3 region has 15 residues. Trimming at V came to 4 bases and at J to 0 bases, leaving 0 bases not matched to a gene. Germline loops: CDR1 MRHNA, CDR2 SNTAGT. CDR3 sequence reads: CASSGTGGSYNEQFF. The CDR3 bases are TGTGCCAGCAGTGGGACAGGGGGCTCCTACAATGAGCAGTTCTTC.

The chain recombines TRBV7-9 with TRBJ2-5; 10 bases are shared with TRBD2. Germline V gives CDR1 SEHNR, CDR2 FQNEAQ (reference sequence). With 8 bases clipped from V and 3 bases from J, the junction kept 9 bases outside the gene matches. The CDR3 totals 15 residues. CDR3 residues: CASEMGLATEETQYF. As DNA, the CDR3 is TGTGCCAGCGAGATGGGACTAGCGACTGAAGAGACCCAGTACTTC.

This CDR3 is CASSLAWVAGVGETQYF. For the CDR3, the DNA is TGCGCCAGCAGCTTGGCCTGGGTAGCAGGGGTTGGAGAGACCCAGTACTTC. The V and J genes are TRBV5-1 and TRBJ2-5, with D possibly TRBD1 on 6 matching bases. Germline V gene lookup returns CDR1 SGHRS and CDR2 YFSETQ. The CDR3 runs to 17 residues. V lost 0 bases and J lost 4, with 19 bases in between.

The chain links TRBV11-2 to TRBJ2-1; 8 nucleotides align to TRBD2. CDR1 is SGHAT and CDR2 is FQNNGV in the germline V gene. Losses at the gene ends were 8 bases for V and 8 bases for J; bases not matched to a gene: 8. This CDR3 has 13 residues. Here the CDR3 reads CASGTSYLDEQFF. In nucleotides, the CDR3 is TGTGCCAGCGGGACTAGTTATCTGGATGAGCAGTTCTTC.

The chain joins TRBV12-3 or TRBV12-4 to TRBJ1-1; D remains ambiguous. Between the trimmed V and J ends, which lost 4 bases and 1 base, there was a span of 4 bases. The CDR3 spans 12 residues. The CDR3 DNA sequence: TGTGCCAGCAGTTGGGCGAACACTGAAGCTTTCTTT. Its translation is CASSWANTEAFF.

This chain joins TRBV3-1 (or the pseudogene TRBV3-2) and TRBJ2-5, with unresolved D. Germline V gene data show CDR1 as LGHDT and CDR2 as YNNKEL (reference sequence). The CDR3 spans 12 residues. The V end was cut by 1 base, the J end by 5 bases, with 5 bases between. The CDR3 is CASSQVRETQYF. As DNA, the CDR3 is TGTGCCAGCAGCCAAGTCCGTGAGACCCAGTACTTC.

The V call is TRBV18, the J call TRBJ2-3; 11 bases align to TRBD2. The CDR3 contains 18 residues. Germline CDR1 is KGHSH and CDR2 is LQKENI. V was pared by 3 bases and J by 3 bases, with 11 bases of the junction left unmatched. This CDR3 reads CASSPRNRLAGQTDTQYF. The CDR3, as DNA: TGTGCCAGCTCACCCAGAAATCGACTAGCGGGGCAAACAGATACGCAGTATTTT.

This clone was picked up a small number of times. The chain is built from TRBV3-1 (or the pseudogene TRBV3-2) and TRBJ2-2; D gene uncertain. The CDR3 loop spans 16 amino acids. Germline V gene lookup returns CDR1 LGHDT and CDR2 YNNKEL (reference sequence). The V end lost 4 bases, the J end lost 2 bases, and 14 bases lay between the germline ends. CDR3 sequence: CASSPPRRLNTGELFF. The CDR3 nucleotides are TGTGCCAGCAGCCCCCCCAGGCGGCTTAACACCGGGGAGCTGTTTTTT.

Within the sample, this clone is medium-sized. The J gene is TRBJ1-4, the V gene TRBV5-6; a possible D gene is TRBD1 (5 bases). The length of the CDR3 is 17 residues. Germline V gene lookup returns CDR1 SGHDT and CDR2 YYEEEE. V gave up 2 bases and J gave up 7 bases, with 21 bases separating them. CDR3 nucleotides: TGTGCCAGCAGCTTTGGTCGTAGGTTGGGGGTTATTGAAAAACTGTTTTTT. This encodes CASSFGRRLGVIEKLFF. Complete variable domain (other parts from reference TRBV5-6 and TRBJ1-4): DAGVTQSPTHLIKTRGQQVTLRCSPKSGHDTVSWYQQALGQGPQFIFQYYEEEERQRGNFPDRFSGHQFPNYSSELNVNALLLGDSALYLCASSFGRRLGVIEKLFFGSGTQLSVL.

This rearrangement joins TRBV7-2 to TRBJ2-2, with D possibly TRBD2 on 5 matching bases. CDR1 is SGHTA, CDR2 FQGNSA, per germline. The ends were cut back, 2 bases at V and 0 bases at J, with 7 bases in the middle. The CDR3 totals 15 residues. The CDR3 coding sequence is TGTGCCAGCAGCTTAACCGGGACGAACACCGGGGAGCTGTTTTTT. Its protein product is CASSLTGTNTGELFF.

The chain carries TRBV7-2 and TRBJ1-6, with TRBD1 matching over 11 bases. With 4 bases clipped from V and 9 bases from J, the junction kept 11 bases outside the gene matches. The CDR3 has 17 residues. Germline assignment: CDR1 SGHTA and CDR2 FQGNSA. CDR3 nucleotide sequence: TGTGCCAGCAGCTCCTCTGGACAGGGGGCGCTCAGTTCACCCCTCCACTTT. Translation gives CASSSSGQGALSSPLHF.

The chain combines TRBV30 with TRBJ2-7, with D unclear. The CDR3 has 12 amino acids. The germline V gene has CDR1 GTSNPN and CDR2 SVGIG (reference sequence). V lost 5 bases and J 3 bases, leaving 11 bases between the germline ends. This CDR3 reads CAWGLTNYEQYF. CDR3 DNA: TGTGCCTGGGGGCTGACGAACTACGAGCAGTACTTC.

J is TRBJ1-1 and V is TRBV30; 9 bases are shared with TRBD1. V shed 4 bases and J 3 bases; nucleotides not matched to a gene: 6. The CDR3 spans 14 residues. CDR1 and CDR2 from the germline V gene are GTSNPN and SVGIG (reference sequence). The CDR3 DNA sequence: TGTGCCTGGACAGCGGACAGGGGATACACTGAAGCTTTCTTT. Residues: CAWTADRGYTEAFF.

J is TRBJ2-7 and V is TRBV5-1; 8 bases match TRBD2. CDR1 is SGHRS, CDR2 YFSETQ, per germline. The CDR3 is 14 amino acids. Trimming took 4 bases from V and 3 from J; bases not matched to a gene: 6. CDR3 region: CASSTAGGYYEQYF. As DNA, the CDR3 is TGCGCCAGCAGCACCGCGGGGGGTTACTACGAGCAGTACTTC.

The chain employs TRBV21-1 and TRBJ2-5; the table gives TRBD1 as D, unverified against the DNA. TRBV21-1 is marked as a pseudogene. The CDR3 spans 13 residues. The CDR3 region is CASIRTGGETQYF. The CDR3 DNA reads TGTGCCAGCATCCGGACAGGGGGAGAGACCCAGTACTTC.

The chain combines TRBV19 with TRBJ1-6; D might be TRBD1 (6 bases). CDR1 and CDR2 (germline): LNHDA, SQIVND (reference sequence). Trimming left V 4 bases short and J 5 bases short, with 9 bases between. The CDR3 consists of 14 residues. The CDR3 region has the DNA TGTGCCAGTAGTAAAAGACAGGATAATTCACCCCTCCACTTT. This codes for CASSKRQDNSPLHF.